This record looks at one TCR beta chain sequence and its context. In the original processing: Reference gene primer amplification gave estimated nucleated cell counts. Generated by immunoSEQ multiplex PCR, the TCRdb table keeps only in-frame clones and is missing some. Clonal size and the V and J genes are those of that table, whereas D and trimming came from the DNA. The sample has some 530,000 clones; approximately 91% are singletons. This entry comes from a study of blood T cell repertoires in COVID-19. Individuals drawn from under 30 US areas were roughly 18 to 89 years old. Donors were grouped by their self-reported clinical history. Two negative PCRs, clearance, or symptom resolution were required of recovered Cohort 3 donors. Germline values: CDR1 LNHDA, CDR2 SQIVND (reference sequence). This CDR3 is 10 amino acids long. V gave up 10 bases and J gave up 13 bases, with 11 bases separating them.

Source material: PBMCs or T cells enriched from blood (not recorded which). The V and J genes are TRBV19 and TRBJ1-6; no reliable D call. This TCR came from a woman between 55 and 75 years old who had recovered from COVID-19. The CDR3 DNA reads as TGTGCCAACTCCTTGCCTCCCCTCCACTTT. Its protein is CANSLPPLHF.